Listed below are T cell receptor beta chains from one sample, sequenced in a study of cytomegalovirus exposure and HLA in healthy donors. The protocol was immunoSEQ multiplex PCR, while the TCRdb copy is restricted to in-frame clones and leaves out a portion. The sample lists 90,000 or so clones, approximately 96% occurring once. Material: PBMCs. The receptors here all came from a man aged 18 to 30 in good health and CMV-seronegative. Both conserved end residues are part of each CDR3. The order of the fields is D gene, J gene, clone size, V gene, CDR3 DNA, CDR3 protein. D genes are given only for firm matches. Some rows mark clone size as missing; the rest say once, few, many or name a class of expanded clone.

TRBD1 | TRBJ1-4 | - | TRBV28 | TGTGCCAGCAGCTTCATAGAGACAGGGGAAGAAAAACTGTTTTTT | CASSFIETGEEKLFF
- | TRBJ2-7 | - | TRBV30 | TGTGCCTGGAGCAGGGTTACCTACGAGCAGTACTTC | CAWSRVTYEQYF
- | TRBJ2-3 | - | TRBV5-6 | TGTGCCAGCAGCCCCTCGCCAGGGAAAGCTAGCACAGATACGCAGTATTTT | CASSPSPGKASTDTQYF
TRBD1 | TRBJ1-2 | - | TRBV18 | TGTGCCAGCTCACCATACGTCGGTCAGGGGGCCGGTGGCTACACCTTC | CASSPYVGQGAGGYTF
TRBD1 | TRBJ1-1 | - | TRBV5-1 | TGCGCCAGCAGGCGGGACAGGGAGGAGGCTTTCTTT | CASRRDREEAFF
- | TRBJ2-3 | - | TRBV9 | TGTGCCAGCAGCCCCCGAGTTAGCACAGATACGCAGTATTTT | CASSPRVSTDTQYF
- | TRBJ2-2 | - | TRBV27 | TGTGCCAGCAGTTTATTAGGGACACTGAACACCGGGGAGCTGTTTTTT | CASSLLGTLNTGELFF
TRBD2 | TRBJ2-1 | once | TRBV30 | TGTGCCTGGAGTACCGGACTAGCGGGAGAAGAGTTCTTC | CAWSTGLAGEEFF
- | TRBJ1-2 | - | TRBV19 | TGTGCCAGTAGAGCAGGGCAGGGACTCTATGGCTACACCTTC | CASRAGQGLYGYTF
TRBD2 | TRBJ2-1 | - | TRBV10-3 | TGTGCCATCAGTGAGTCATCTAGCGGGAGAAGCTCCTACAATGAGCAGTTCTTC | CAISESSSGRSSYNEQFF
- | TRBJ1-5 | - | TRBV15 | TGTGCCACCAGCAGAATTCGGGACACCCATCAGCCCCAGCATTTT | CATSRIRDTHQPQHF
- | TRBJ1-3 | once | TRBV29-1 | TGCAGCGTTGGGACCGGGGGCTCTGGAAACACCATATATTTT | CSVGTGGSGNTIYF
TRBD2 | TRBJ2-5 | - | TRBV9 | TGTGCCAGCAGCCCCCACGGGACGACTAGCCAACACCAAGAGACCCAGTACTTC | CASSPHGTTSQHQETQYF
- | TRBJ1-1 | once | TRBV6-6 | TGTGCCAGCATGTCTGGCGGGATCATGAACACTGAAGCTTTCTTT | CASMSGGIMNTEAFF
- | TRBJ1-2 | - | TRBV14 | TGTGCCAGCAGCGTGGGACATCCCTCCTATGGCTACACCTTC | CASSVGHPSYGYTF
- | TRBJ1-2 | - | TRBV13 | TGTGCCAGCAGTATCGGACAGTTTTATGGCTACACCTTC | CASSIGQFYGYTF
- | TRBJ2-3 | few | TRBV6-4 | TGTGCCAGCAGTAGCGGGAGCACAGATACGCAGTATTTT | CASSSGSTDTQYF
TRBD2 | TRBJ2-2 | - | TRBV11-3 | TGTGCCAGCAGCCCCTGGACTAGCGGGAGAAACACCGGGGAGCTGTTTTTT | CASSPWTSGRNTGELFF
TRBD2 | TRBJ2-1 | once | TRBV6-1 | TGTGCCAGCAGTGAAGCGCGGCTAGCGGCCTCCTACAATGAGCAGTTCTTC | CASSEARLAASYNEQFF
- | TRBJ2-3 | - | TRBV7-9 | TGTGCCAGCAGCTCAATCGGTGCAGATACGCAGTATTTT | CASSSIGADTQYF
TRBD2 | TRBJ2-3 | - | TRBV7-6 | TGTGCCAGCAGCTTCCTAACGATGACTAGCGGGTGGGGGACAGATACGCAGTATTTT | CASSFLTMTSGWGTDTQYF
- | TRBJ1-2 | - | TRBV12-5 | TGTGCTAGTGGTTCCGGACAGTCCAGCCTTTTCTATGGCTACACCTTC | CASGSGQSSLFYGYTF
TRBD2 | TRBJ2-5 | once | TRBV29-1 | TGCAGCGTGGGGGAGGGCCACCAAGAGACCCAGTACTTC | CSVGEGHQETQYF
TRBD2 | TRBJ2-3 | few | TRBV30 | TGTGCCTGGAGTGTAAAGAGAGCGGGAGGGTCCACAGATACGCAGTATTTT | CAWSVKRAGGSTDTQYF
TRBD2 | TRBJ2-2 | few | TRBV6-1 | TGTGCCAGCAGTGAGCGCGGGGGGCACGGCACCGGGGAGCTGTTTTTT | CASSERGGHGTGELFF
- | TRBJ1-1 | - | TRBV28 | TGTGCCAGCCTCTGGAACACTGAAGCTTTCTTT | CASLWNTEAFF
- | TRBJ2-2 | - | TRBV11-2 | TGTGCCAGCAGCTTAGTCGACACCGGGGAGCTGTTTTTT | CASSLVDTGELFF
TRBD2 | TRBJ2-1 | - | TRBV19 | TGTGCCAGTAGTATTGGACTAGCGGGAGCCAATGAGCAGTTCTTC | CASSIGLAGANEQFF
TRBD1 | TRBJ2-7 | - | TRBV28 | TGTGCCAGCAGTTTGACAGGGGCCTACGAGCAGTACTTC | CASSLTGAYEQYF
- | TRBJ2-5 | - | TRBV5-6 | TGTGCCAGCAGCTTGCCTCGGAGGGATACCCTTCAAGAGACCCAGTACTTC | CASSLPRRDTLQETQYF
- | TRBJ2-2 | - | TRBV27 | TGTGCCAGCAGTTTATCCGGGACCGGGGAGCTGTTTTTT | CASSLSGTGELFF
TRBD2 | TRBJ2-5 | - | TRBV9 | TGTGCCAGCAGCCCACGAGCGGGAGCTGGTCAAGAGACCCAGTACTTC | CASSPRAGAGQETQYF
TRBD2 | TRBJ2-3 | - | TRBV4-2 | TGTGCCAGCAGCCAGGGCGGACTAGTGTCAGATACGCAGTATTTT | CASSQGGLVSDTQYF
- | TRBJ2-1 | - | TRBV27 | TGTGCCAGCAGTTCCCGGGAGAAGGGCTACAATGAGCAGTTCTTC | CASSSREKGYNEQFF
TRBD1 | TRBJ1-1 | - | TRBV7-9 | TGTGCCAGCAGCGACAGGGGTAGCACTGAAGCTTTCTTT | CASSDRGSTEAFF
TRBD1 | TRBJ2-1 | - | TRBV11-3 | TGTGCCAGCAGCGGGAGAGCGACAGGGGTGAATGAGCAGTTCTTC | CASSGRATGVNEQFF
- | TRBJ1-4 | - | TRBV6-5 | TGTGCCAGCAGTCCAGGGCTAGCTAATGAAAAACTGTTTTTT | CASSPGLANEKLFF
- | TRBJ1-1 | - | TRBV29-1 | TGCAGCGTCGAACAGAGGTTGACCACTGAAGCTTTCTTT | CSVEQRLTTEAFF
TRBD1 | TRBJ1-1 | - | TRBV19 | TGTGCCAGTCGGACAGGGGGGGAAACTGAAGCTTTCTTT | CASRTGGETEAFF
TRBD1 | TRBJ2-1 | - | TRBV19 | TGTGCCAGTAGTATTTGGGGACAGGGATCCGGTGAGCAGTTCTTC | CASSIWGQGSGEQFF
- | TRBJ2-2 | - | TRBV5-1 | TGCGCCAGCAGCCCCCCGACGGGGGACACCGGGGAGCTGTTTTTT | CASSPPTGDTGELFF
- | TRBJ1-2 | - | TRBV2 | TGTGCCAGCAGCAGTAGGGCAGGGGACTTC | CASSSRAGDF
TRBD1 | TRBJ1-1 | - | TRBV27 | TGTGCCAGCGGAGGGGGCAAAGCTTTCTTT | CASGGGKAFF
TRBD2 | TRBJ2-7 | - | TRBV6-1 | TGTGCCACCCGGGACTATGTAGACGAGCAGTACTTC | CATRDYVDEQYF
- | TRBJ1-2 | - | TRBV7-2 | TGTGCCAGCAGCTTAGCCACAGACTCCTCCAGGATCTGGAGGAGGAATGGCTACACCTTC | CASSLATDSSRIWRRNGYTF
TRBD1 | TRBJ1-1 | - | TRBV7-8 | TGTGCCAGCACCAGGGCAGGGGGTAAGCAGGTGGTCGACACTGAAGCTTTCTTT | CASTRAGGKQVVDTEAFF
TRBD2 | TRBJ2-1 | - | TRBV7-3 | TGTGCCAGCAGCTTACGTGCTAGCGGGAGATCCTATGAGCAGTTCTTC | CASSLRASGRSYEQFF
TRBD1 | TRBJ1-4 | - | TRBV5-1 | TGCGCCAGCAGCATCCACAGGGGGCAGGGTAATGAAAAACTGTTTTTT | CASSIHRGQGNEKLFF
- | TRBJ1-2 | - | TRBV6-6 | TGTGCCAGCAGTACATCAGGGGACCCTGTATCCTTC | CASSTSGDPVSF
- | TRBJ2-2 | - | TRBV11-2 | TGTGCCAGCAGCCCCAGTCCCGGGGAGCTGTTTTTT | CASSPSPGELFF
TRBD2 | TRBJ2-1 | once | TRBV4-2 | TGTGCCAGCAGCCAACCGACTAGCGGGAACAATGAGCAGTTCTTC | CASSQPTSGNNEQFF
TRBD2 | TRBJ2-4 | - | TRBV28 | TGTGCCAGCAGTTTATCGGGACTAGCGGGAGGTACCAAAAACATTCAGTACTTC | CASSLSGLAGGTKNIQYF
TRBD2 | TRBJ2-1 | - | TRBV5-8 | TGTGCCAGCAGCTTGGCGGGACTACGAAACAATGAGCAGTTCTTC | CASSLAGLRNNEQFF